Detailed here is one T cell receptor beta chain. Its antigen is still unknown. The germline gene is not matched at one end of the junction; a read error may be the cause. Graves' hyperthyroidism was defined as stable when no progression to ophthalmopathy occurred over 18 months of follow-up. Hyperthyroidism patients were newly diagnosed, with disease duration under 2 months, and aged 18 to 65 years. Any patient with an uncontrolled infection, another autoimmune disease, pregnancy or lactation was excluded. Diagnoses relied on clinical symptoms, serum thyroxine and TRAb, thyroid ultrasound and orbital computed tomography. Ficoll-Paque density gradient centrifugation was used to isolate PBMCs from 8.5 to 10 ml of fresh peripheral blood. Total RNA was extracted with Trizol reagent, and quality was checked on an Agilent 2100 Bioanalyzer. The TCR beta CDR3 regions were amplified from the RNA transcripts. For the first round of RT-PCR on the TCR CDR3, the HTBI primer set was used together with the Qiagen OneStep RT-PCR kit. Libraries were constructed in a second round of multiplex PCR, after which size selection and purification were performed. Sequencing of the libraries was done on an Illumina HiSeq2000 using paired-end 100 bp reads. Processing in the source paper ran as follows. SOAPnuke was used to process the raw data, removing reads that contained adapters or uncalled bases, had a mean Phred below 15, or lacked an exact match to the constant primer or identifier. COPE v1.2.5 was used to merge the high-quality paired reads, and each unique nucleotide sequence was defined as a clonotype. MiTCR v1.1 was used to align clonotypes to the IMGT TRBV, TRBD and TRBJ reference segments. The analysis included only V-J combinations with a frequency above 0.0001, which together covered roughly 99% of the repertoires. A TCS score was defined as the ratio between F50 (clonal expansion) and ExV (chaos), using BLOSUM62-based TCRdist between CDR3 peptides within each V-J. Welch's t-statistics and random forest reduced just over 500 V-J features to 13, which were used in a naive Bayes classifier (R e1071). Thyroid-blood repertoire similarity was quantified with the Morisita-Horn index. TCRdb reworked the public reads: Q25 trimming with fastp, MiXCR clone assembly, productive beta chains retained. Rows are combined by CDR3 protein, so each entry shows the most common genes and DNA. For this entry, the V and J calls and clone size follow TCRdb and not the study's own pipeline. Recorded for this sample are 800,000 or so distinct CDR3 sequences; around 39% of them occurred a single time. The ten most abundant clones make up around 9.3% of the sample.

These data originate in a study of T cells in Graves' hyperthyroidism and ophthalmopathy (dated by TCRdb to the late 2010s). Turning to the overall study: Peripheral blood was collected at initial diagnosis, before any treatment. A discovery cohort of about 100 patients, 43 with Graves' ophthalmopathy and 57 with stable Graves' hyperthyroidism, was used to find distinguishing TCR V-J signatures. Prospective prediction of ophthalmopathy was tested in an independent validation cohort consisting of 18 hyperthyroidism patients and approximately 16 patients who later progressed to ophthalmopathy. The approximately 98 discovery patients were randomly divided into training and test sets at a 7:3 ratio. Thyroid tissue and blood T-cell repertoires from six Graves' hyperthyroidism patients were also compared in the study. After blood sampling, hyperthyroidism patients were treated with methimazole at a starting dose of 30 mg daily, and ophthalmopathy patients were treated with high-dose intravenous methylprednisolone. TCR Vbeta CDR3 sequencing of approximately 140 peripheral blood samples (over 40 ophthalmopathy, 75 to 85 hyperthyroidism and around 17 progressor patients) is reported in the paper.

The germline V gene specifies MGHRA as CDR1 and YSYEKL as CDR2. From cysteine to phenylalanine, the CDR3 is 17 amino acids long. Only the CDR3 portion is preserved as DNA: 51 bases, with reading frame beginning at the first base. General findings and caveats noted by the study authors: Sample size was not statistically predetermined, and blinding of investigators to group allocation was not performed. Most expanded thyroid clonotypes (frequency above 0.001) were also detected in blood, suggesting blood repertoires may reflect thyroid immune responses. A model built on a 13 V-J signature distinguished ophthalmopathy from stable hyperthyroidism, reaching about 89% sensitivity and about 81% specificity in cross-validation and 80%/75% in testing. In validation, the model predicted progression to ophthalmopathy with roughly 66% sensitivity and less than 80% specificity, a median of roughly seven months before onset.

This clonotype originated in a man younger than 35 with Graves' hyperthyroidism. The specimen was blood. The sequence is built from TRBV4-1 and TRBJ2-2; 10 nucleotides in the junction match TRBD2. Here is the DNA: TGTGCCAGCAGCCAAGAGAGTCTAGCGGGAGCGGGCGGGGAGCTGTTTTTT. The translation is CASSQESLAGAGGELFF.